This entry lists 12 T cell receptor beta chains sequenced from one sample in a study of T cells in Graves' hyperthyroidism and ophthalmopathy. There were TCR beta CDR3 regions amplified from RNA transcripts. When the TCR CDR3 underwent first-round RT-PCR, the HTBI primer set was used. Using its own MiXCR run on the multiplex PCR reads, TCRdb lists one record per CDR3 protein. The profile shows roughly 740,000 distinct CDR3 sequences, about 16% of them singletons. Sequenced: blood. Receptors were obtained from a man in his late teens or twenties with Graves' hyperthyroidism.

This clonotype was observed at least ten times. CDR3 region: CASSLGSSGAIAKNIQYF. The CDR3 region has the DNA TGTGCCAGCAGCTTAGGCTCTTCAGGGGCGATAGCCAAAAACATTCAGTACTTC. This chain links TRBV11-3 with TRBJ2-4, with D possibly being TRBD1 (6 bases). The CDR3 is 18 residues long. CDR1 is SGHNT and CDR2 is YENEEA in the germline V gene. Trimming left V 1 base short and J 0 bases short, with 16 bases between.

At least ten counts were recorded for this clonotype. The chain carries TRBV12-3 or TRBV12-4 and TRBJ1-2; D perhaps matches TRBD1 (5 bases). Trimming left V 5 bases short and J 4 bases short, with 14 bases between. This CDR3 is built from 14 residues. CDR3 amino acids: CASSPSGVSYGYTF. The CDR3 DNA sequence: TGTGCCAGCAGTCCATCGGGGGTCTCCTATGGCTACACCTTC.

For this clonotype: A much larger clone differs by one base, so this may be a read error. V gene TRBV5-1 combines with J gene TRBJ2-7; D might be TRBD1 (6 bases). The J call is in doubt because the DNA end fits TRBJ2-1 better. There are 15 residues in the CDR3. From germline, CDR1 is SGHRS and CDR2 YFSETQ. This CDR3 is CASSQWGPSSYEQFF. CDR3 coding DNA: TGCGCCAGCAGCCAGTGGGGGCCCAGCTCCTACGAGCAGTTCTTC.

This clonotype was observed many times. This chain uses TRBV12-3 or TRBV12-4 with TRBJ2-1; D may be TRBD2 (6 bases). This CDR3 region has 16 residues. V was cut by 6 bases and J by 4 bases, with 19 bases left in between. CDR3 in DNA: TGTGCCAGCAGGGGGAGGAGGGCAGGGCGATACAATGAGCAGTTCTTC. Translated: CASRGRRAGRYNEQFF.

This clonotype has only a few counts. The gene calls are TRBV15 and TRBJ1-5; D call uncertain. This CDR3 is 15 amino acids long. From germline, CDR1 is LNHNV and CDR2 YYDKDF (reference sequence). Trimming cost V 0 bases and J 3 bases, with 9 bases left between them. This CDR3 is CATSREGSPNQPQHF. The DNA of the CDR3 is TGTGCCACCAGCAGAGAAGGCAGCCCCAATCAGCCCCAGCATTTT.

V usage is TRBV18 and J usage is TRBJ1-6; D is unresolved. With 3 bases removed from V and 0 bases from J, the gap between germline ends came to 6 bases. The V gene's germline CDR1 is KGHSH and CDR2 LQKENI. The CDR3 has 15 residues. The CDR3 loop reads CASSPMSSYNSPLHF. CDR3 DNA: TGTGCCAGCTCACCCATGAGCTCCTATAATTCACCCCTCCACTTT.

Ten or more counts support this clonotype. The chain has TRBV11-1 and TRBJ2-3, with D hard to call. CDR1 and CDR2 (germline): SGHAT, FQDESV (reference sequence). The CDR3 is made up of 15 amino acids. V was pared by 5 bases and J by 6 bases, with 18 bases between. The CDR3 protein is CASSALVIRTDTQYF. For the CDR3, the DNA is TGTGCCAGCAGCGCCCTAGTAATACGAACGGATACGCAGTATTTT.

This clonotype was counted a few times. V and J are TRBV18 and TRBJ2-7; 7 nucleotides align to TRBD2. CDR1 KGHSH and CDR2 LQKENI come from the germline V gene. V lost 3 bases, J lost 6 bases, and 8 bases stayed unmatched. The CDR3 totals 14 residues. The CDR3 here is CASSPVGGQSEQYF. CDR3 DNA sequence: TGTGCCAGCTCACCGGTGGGAGGGCAGAGCGAGCAGTACTTC. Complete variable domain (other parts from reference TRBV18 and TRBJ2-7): NAGVMQNPRHLVRRRGQEARLRCSPMKGHSHVYWYRQLPEEGLKFMVYLQKENIIDESGMPKERFSAEFPKEGPSILRIQQVVRGDSAAYFCASSPVGGQSEQYFGPGTRLTVT.

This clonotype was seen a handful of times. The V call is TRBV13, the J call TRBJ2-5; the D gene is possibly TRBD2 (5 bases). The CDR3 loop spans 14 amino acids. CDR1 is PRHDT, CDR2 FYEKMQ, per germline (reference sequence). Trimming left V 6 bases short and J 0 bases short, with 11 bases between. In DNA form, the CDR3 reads TGTGCCAGCAGAGAGGGCCCCTACCAAGAGACCCAGTACTTC. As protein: CASREGPYQETQYF.

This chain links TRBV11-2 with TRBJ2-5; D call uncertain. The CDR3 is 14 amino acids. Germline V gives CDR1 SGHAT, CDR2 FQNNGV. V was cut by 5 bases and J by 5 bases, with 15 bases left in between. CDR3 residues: CASSQESGPETQYF. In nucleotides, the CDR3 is TGTGCCAGCAGCCAAGAATCGGGCCCGGAGACCCAGTACTTC.

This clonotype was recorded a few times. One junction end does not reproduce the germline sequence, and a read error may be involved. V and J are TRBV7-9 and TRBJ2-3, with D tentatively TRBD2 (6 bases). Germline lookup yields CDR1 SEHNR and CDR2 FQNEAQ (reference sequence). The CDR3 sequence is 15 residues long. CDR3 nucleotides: TGTGCCAGCAACTTATGGGAGGAGATTGCAGATACGCAGTATTTT. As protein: CASNLWEEIADTQYF. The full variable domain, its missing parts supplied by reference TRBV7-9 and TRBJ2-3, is DTGVSQNPRHKITKRGQNVTFRCDPISEHNRLYWYRQTLGQGPEFLTYFQNEAQLEKSRLLSDRFSAERPKGSFSTLEIQRTEQGDSAMYLCASNLWEEIADTQYFGPGTRLTVL.

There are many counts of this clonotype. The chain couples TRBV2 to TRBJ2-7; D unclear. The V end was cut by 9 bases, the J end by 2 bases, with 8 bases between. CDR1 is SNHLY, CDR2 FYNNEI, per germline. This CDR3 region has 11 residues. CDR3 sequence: CARADPYEQYF. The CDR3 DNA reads TGTGCCAGGGCTGACCCCTACGAGCAGTACTTC.